These T cell receptor beta chains were read from a single sample in a study of cytomegalovirus exposure and HLA in healthy donors. Data came from immunoSEQ multiplex PCR; TCRdb stores just in-frame clones and leaves some out. Among about 120,000 clones listed, 75% were seen once. Specimen: PBMCs. The source is a woman aged 35 to 49 in good health and CMV-seropositive. Each CDR3 is given with its conserved first and last residue. D genes are given only for firm matches. Rows may omit the clone size; those that give it use once, few, many or a size class.

V: TRBV25-1; J: TRBJ2-5; size: .; D: .; CDR3: CASSGETQYF; DNA: TGTGCCAGCAGCGGAGAGACCCAGTACTTC
V: TRBV5-1; J: TRBJ1-1; size: .; D: .; CDR3: CASSLELWGDYTEAFF; DNA: TGCGCCAGCAGCTTGGAACTCTGGGGGGACTACACTGAAGCTTTCTTT
V: TRBV13; J: TRBJ1-2; size: .; D: .; CDR3: CASSTRTANYGYTF; DNA: TGTGCCAGCAGCACAAGGACAGCCAACTATGGCTACACCTTC
V: TRBV13; J: TRBJ2-1; size: .; D: .; CDR3: CASSLGGGSQYYNEQFF; DNA: TGTGCCAGCAGCTTAGGTGGGGGCTCCCAGTACTACAATGAGCAGTTCTTC
V: TRBV6-4; J: TRBJ2-1; size: .; D: .; CDR3: CASSENSLLWNEQFF; DNA: TGTGCCAGCAGTGAAAACAGCCTCCTTTGGAATGAGCAGTTCTTC
V: TRBV2; J: TRBJ1-2; size: .; D: TRBD1; CDR3: CASSESDRRGGGYTF; DNA: TGTGCCAGCAGTGAATCGGACAGGAGGGGAGGTGGCTACACCTTC
V: TRBV4-3; J: TRBJ2-3; size: .; D: .; CDR3: CASSQGRLLGGDTQYF; DNA: TGCGCCAGCAGCCAAGGTAGACTCTTAGGCGGTGATACGCAGTATTTT
V: TRBV30; J: TRBJ1-6; size: .; D: .; CDR3: CAWSVDRNNSPLHF; DNA: TGTGCCTGGAGTGTCGACAGAAATAATTCACCCCTCCACTTT
V: TRBV4-2; J: TRBJ2-7; size: .; D: TRBD2; CDR3: CASSQVRQGGVDEQYF; DNA: TGTGCCAGCAGCCAAGTAAGGCAGGGAGGGGTAGACGAGCAGTACTTC
V: TRBV5-1; J: TRBJ2-7; size: .; D: .; CDR3: CASSLVVDRYEQYF; DNA: TGCGCCAGCAGCTTGGTTGTAGACAGGTACGAGCAGTACTTC
V: TRBV4-1; J: TRBJ1-2; size: .; D: .; CDR3: CASSQVLSPSNYGYTF; DNA: TGCGCCAGCAGCCAGGTACTGAGTCCGAGTAACTATGGCTACACCTTC
V: TRBV30; J: TRBJ2-7; size: .; D: .; CDR3: CAWGFYSREQYF; DNA: TGTGCCTGGGGTTTTTATTCTAGGGAGCAGTACTTC
V: TRBV7-8; J: TRBJ1-2; size: .; D: TRBD1; CDR3: CASSLAGTGVGGYTF; DNA: TGTGCCAGCAGCTTAGCGGGGACAGGGGTAGGGGGCTACACCTTC
V: TRBV19; J: TRBJ2-5; size: few; D: .; CDR3: CASSTRTAGETQYF; DNA: TGTGCCAGTAGTACCCGGACAGCCGGAGAGACCCAGTACTTC
V: TRBV19; J: TRBJ2-5; size: .; D: .; CDR3: CASSARRGETQYF; DNA: TGTGCCAGTAGTGCCCGCAGGGGAGAGACCCAGTACTTC
V: TRBV10-3; J: TRBJ1-2; size: once; D: TRBD1; CDR3: CAIWTGRSNYGYTF; DNA: TGTGCCATTTGGACAGGGAGATCGAACTATGGCTACACCTTC
V: TRBV27; J: TRBJ2-3; size: .; D: TRBD2; CDR3: CASSPLAGFTDTQYF; DNA: TGTGCCAGCAGTCCACTAGCGGGATTCACAGATACGCAGTATTTT
V: TRBV7-9; J: TRBJ1-2; size: .; D: TRBD1; CDR3: CASSFTGTGALGRAGYTF; DNA: TGTGCCAGCAGTTTCACCGGGACAGGGGCGCTGGGAAGGGCCGGCTACACCTTC
V: TRBV7-9; J: TRBJ2-2; size: .; D: TRBD2; CDR3: CASIRRGAGELFF; DNA: TGTGCCAGCATCCGGCGGGGGGCCGGGGAGCTGTTTTTT
V: TRBV28; J: TRBJ2-1; size: .; D: TRBD2; CDR3: CASSSIAGGEYEQFF; DNA: TGTGCCAGCAGTTCGATAGCGGGAGGGGAGTATGAGCAGTTCTTC
V: TRBV4-2; J: TRBJ2-3; size: .; D: TRBD2; CDR3: CASSQPDLAGVTDTQYF; DNA: TGTGCCAGCAGCCAGCCTGACCTAGCGGGAGTTACAGATACGCAGTATTTT
V: TRBV6-5; J: TRBJ1-2; size: .; D: .; CDR3: CASSYSTVSGYGYTF; DNA: TGTGCCAGCAGTTACTCTACAGTGTCCGGCTATGGCTACACCTTC
V: TRBV28; J: TRBJ2-1; size: .; D: .; CDR3: CASRRFRSGYYNEQFF; DNA: TGTGCCAGCCGTAGGTTTAGGAGCGGGTACTACAATGAGCAGTTCTTC
V: TRBV5-6; J: TRBJ2-7; size: .; D: .; CDR3: CASSLTGLSYEQYF; DNA: TGTGCCAGCAGCTTGACAGGGCTTTCCTACGAGCAGTACTTC
V: TRBV4-2; J: TRBJ2-7; size: .; D: TRBD1; CDR3: CASSQDFGGQGSYEQYF; DNA: TGTGCCAGCAGCCAAGATTTCGGCGGACAGGGGTCCTACGAGCAGTACTTC
V: TRBV6-1; J: TRBJ1-3; size: few; D: .; CDR3: CAFIDDSRGNTIYF; DNA: TGTGCCTTCATCGACGACAGTCGTGGAAACACCATATATTTT
V: TRBV29-1; J: TRBJ1-2; size: .; D: TRBD1; CDR3: CSVAEVRTGPYGYTF; DNA: TGCAGCGTTGCCGAAGTTCGGACAGGCCCCTATGGCTACACCTTC
V: TRBV19; J: TRBJ2-7; size: .; D: .; CDR3: CASSIQGMGNEQYF; DNA: TGTGCCAGTAGTATACAGGGGATGGGGAACGAGCAGTACTTC
V: TRBV18; J: TRBJ2-3; size: once; D: .; CDR3: CASSPLEGTFLGTDTQYF; DNA: TGTGCCAGCTCACCACTAGAGGGTACTTTTCTGGGCACAGATACGCAGTATTTT
V: TRBV9; J: TRBJ2-1; size: once; D: .; CDR3: CASSVDALAYNEQFF; DNA: TGTGCCAGCAGCGTAGACGCACTAGCCTACAATGAGCAGTTCTTC
V: TRBV7-8; J: TRBJ1-5; size: .; D: .; CDR3: CASSLGRVPPDQPQHF; DNA: TGTGCCAGCAGCTTAGGCAGGGTGCCCCCGGATCAGCCCCAGCATTTT
V: TRBV7-9; J: TRBJ2-1; size: .; D: TRBD2; CDR3: CASSSRGLASYEQFF; DNA: TGTGCCAGCAGCTCTCGGGGACTAGCGAGTTATGAGCAGTTCTTC
V: TRBV7-9; J: TRBJ2-5; size: few; D: TRBD2; CDR3: CASSFLGTTFLQETQYF; DNA: TGTGCCAGCAGCTTCCTCGGGACTACATTTTTACAAGAGACCCAGTACTTC
V: TRBV2; J: TRBJ1-5; size: .; D: .; CDR3: CASSAGEGNQPQHF; DNA: TGTGCCAGCAGTGCCGGGGAAGGCAATCAGCCCCAGCATTTT
V: TRBV5-1; J: TRBJ1-1; size: .; D: .; CDR3: CASSNQGIEAFF; DNA: TGCGCCAGCAGCAATCAGGGGATTGAAGCTTTCTTT